Each of the 14 T cell receptor beta chains below was sequenced from the same sample in a study of human T cells and chemical hapten exposure. Time point of the sample: patch test 1, 2 weeks after DPC sensitization. Noted treatment: therapeutic diphenylcyclopropenone sensitization with weekly scalp DPC. TCRdb reanalysed the RACE reads using MiXCR and keeps one entry per CDR3 protein. Of around 53,000 distinct CDR3 sequences in the sample, 9% to 9.5% were seen once. This specimen was whole blood, taken in connection with sensitization to the hapten diphenylcyclopropenone (DPC). These receptors originate from a woman aged 45-60 years with alopecia areata. Some clones in this sample may be carry-over from other donors' samples.

This clonotype was counted at least ten times. The chain uses TRBV25-1 and TRBJ1-4, with D perhaps matching TRBD1 (6 bases). V was shortened by 4 bases and J by 5 bases, with 11 bases between the two germline ends. Germline V lookup: CDR1 MGHDK, CDR2 SYGVNS. The CDR3 is 14 residues long. The CDR3 here is CASSADRINEKLFF. The CDR3 DNA reads TGTGCCAGCAGTGCGGACAGAATAAATGAAAAACTGTTTTTT.

This clonotype was recorded many times. This rearrangement joins TRBV5-6 to TRBJ2-2; D call uncertain. Germline V gene data show CDR1 as SGHDT and CDR2 as YYEEEE. V dropped 1 base and J dropped 7 bases, with 8 bases sitting between them. The CDR3 extends over 13 amino acids. CDR3: CASSLWVLGELFF. Here the CDR3 DNA reads TGTGCCAGCAGCTTGTGGGTCCTCGGGGAGCTGTTTTTT.

This clonotype is medium-sized by share. J is TRBJ1-4 and V is TRBV5-1; D uncertain. V lost 2 bases to trimming and J lost 5 bases, with 10 bases between them. Germline values: CDR1 SGHRS, CDR2 YFSETQ. The CDR3 runs 14 residues. In DNA, the CDR3 is TGCGCCAGCAGCTTCGGGGAGAAAAATGAAAAACTGTTTTTT. Its protein product is CASSFGEKNEKLFF. The variable domain in full, with the rest retrieved from reference TRBV5-1 and TRBJ1-4, is KAGVTQTPRYLIKTRGQQVTLSCSPISGHRSVSWYQQTPGQGLQFLFEYFSETQRNKGNFPGRFSGRQFSNSRSEMNVSTLELGDSALYLCASSFGEKNEKLFFGSGTQLSVL.

This clonotype has just a few counts. The gene calls are TRBV28 and TRBJ2-5, with TRBD1 matching 10 bases. Losses at the gene ends were 5 bases for V and 4 bases for J; bases not matched to a gene: 7. Germline CDR1 and CDR2: MDHEN and SYDVKM. The CDR3 length is 15 residues. CDR3 amino acids: CASSPGGTGVETQYF. The CDR3 DNA reads TGTGCCAGCAGTCCAGGCGGGACAGGGGTAGAGACCCAGTACTTC.

This clonotype was seen at least ten times. The gene calls are TRBV11-2 and TRBJ2-7; TRBD2 matches at 11 bases. The germline gives CDR1 SGHAT, CDR2 FQNNGV. V shed 5 bases, J shed 4 bases, and the junction held 7 bases outside the gene matches. This CDR3 region has 15 residues. CDR3 sequence (DNA): TGTGCCAGCAGCCTGGGACTAGCGGAAAATTACGAGCAGTACTTC. This translates into CASSLGLAENYEQYF.

This clonotype was picked up many times. The chain uses TRBV7-9 and TRBJ1-4, with 8 bases lining up with TRBD1. Germline V lookup: CDR1 SEHNR, CDR2 FQNEAQ (reference sequence). The CDR3 has 18 residues. Trimming cost V 7 bases and J 0 bases; bases outside gene matches: 13. This CDR3 is CASTPPRDRRTTNEKLFF. The DNA for the CDR3 is TGTGCCAGCACCCCCCCCCGGGACAGGAGAACAACTAATGAAAAACTGTTTTTT.

This clonotype was seen at least ten times. The chain carries TRBV27 and TRBJ2-1; D may match TRBD1 or TRBD2 (7 bases each). The V gene's germline CDR1 is MNHEY and CDR2 SMNVEV (reference sequence). The V end lost 7 bases, the J end lost 9 bases, and 19 bases lay between the germline ends. The CDR3 runs to 14 residues. The CDR3 bases are TGTGCCAGCAATGGGCAGGGGGGGTTTGGTGAGCAGTTCTTC. Translated, it gives CASNGQGGFGEQFF.

This chain uses TRBV18 with TRBJ1-3, with D unresolved. Germline loops: CDR1 KGHSH, CDR2 LQKENI. The V gene lost 5 bases and the J gene lost 2 bases, with 10 bases spanning the gap. The CDR3 contains 14 residues. The CDR3 DNA sequence: TGTGCCAGCTCAACCGGGAACGCTGGAAACACCATATATTTT. This gives the protein CASSTGNAGNTIYF.

The V gene is TRBV20-1, the J gene TRBJ2-7; TRBD1 agrees at 7 bases. The V gene end was trimmed by 0 bases and the J gene end by 2 bases; junction bases not matched to a gene: 4. This CDR3 is built from 14 residues. CDR1 and CDR2 from the germline V gene are DFQATT and SNEGSKA (reference sequence). The CDR3 DNA reads TGCAGTGCTAGAGAATCGACAGGGCCCTACGAGCAGTACTTC. Its protein is CSARESTGPYEQYF.

This clonotype was counted at least ten times. The V and J genes are TRBV10-3 and TRBJ2-3; 8 bases fit TRBD2. The V gene end was trimmed by 10 bases and the J gene end by 5 bases; junction bases not matched to a gene: 11. Germline V CDR1 and CDR2: ENHRY, SYGVKD. The CDR3 is 14 amino acids. CDR3 in amino acids: CATRTAGEVDTQYF. In DNA form, the CDR3 reads TGTGCCACTAGGACAGCGGGAGAGGTAGATACGCAGTATTTT.

This clonotype was counted a few times. The chain is built from TRBV7-9 and TRBJ2-5; no firm D call. The CDR3 loop spans 12 amino acids. The V end lost 5 bases, the J end lost 0 bases, and 4 bases lay between the germline ends. Per germline, CDR1 SEHNR and CDR2 FQNEAQ (reference sequence). The CDR3 here is CASSEYQETQYF. In DNA, the CDR3 is TGTGCCAGCAGCGAGTACCAAGAGACCCAGTACTTC.

In its sample, this clonotype was seen many times. The V call is TRBV10-2, the J call TRBJ1-1, with D perhaps matching TRBD1 (6 bases). V lost 3 bases and J lost 11, with 16 bases in between. Per germline, CDR1 WSHSY and CDR2 SAAADI. This CDR3 is 13 amino acids long. The DNA for the CDR3 is TGCGCCAGCAGTGAAGTTCCCAGGGGCATGGCTTTCTTT. Translation: CASSEVPRGMAFF.

The rearrangement links TRBV20-1 to TRBJ1-6; D is perhaps TRBD1 (5 bases). V lost 1 base and J lost 8, with 12 bases in between. In germline, CDR1 is DFQATT, CDR2 SNEGSKA (reference sequence). There are 14 residues in the CDR3. CDR3 sequence (DNA): TGCAGTGCTAGAGTGGGCGGGGACGATTCACCCCTCCACTTT. Residues: CSARVGGDDSPLHF.

This clonotype occurred many times. The V and J genes are TRBV12-3 or TRBV12-4 and TRBJ2-1, with 10 bases identical to TRBD2. Trimming at V came to 5 bases and at J to 8 bases, leaving 3 bases not matched to a gene. The CDR3 has 13 amino acids. The CDR3 is CASSPGTSDEQFF. The CDR3 DNA is TGTGCCAGCAGTCCGGGGACTAGCGATGAGCAGTTCTTC.